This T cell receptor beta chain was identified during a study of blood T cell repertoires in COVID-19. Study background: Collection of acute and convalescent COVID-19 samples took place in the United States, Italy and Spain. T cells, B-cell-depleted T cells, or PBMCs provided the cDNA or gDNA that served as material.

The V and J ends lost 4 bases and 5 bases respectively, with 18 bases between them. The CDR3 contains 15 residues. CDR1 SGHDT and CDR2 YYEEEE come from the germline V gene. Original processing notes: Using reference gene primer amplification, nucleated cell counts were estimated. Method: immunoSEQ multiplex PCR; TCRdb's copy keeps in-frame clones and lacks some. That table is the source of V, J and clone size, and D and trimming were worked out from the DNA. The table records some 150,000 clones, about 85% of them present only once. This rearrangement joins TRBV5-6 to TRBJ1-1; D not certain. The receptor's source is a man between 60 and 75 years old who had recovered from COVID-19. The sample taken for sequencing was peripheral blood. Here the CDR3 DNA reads TGTGCCAGCAGCCCGCGGGTGAGGGTATATACTGAAGCTTTCTTT. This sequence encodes CASSPRVRVYTEAFF.